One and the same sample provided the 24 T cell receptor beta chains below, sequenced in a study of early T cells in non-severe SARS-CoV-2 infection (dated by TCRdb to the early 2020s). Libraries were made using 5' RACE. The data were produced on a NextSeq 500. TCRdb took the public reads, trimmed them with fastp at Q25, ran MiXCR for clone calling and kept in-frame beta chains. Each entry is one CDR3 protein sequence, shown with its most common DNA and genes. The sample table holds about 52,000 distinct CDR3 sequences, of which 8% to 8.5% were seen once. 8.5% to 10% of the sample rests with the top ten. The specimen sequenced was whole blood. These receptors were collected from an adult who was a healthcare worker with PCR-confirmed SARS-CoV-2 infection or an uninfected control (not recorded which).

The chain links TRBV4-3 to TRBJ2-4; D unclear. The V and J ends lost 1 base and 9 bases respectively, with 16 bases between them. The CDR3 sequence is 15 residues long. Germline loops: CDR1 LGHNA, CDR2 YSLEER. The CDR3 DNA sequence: TGCGCCAGCAGCCAAGGGATGGTCAAGGGTGTCATTCAGTACTTC. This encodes CASSQGMVKGVIQYF.

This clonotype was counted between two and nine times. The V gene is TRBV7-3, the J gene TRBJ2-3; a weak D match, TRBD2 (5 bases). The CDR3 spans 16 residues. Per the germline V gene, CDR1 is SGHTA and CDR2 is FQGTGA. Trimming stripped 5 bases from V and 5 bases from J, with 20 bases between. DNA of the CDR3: TGTGCCAGCAGCACCCCGGAACGTGGAGGTGGAGATACGCAGTATTTT. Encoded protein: CASSTPERGGGDTQYF.

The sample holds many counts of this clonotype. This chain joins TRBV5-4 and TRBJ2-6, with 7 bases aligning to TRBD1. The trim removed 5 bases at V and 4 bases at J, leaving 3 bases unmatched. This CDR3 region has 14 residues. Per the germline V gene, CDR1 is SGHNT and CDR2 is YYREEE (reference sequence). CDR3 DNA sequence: TGTGCCAGCAGACAGGGGCCCGGGGCCAACGTCCTGACTTTC. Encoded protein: CASRQGPGANVLTF.

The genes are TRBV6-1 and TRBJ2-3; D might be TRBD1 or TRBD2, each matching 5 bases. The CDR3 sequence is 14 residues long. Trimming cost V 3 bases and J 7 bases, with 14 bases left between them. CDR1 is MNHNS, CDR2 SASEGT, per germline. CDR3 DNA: TGTGCCAGCAGTGACGCCCCACGGGGCAATACGCAGTATTTT. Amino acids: CASSDAPRGNTQYF.

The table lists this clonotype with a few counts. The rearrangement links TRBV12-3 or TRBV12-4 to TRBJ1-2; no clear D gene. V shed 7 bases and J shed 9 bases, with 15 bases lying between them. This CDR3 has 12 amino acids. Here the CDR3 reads CASTPMGSRYTF. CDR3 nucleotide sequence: TGTGCCAGCACTCCCATGGGCAGCCGCTACACCTTC.

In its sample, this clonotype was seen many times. CDR3 sequence: CASSLAGDNSPLHF. The CDR3 DNA reads as TGTGCCAGCAGTTTAGCCGGGGACAATTCACCCCTCCACTTT. J is TRBJ1-6 and V is TRBV28; D might be TRBD1 (5 bases). V gave up 2 bases and J gave up 7 bases, with 9 bases separating them. This CDR3 region has 14 residues. Germline values: CDR1 MDHEN, CDR2 SYDVKM.

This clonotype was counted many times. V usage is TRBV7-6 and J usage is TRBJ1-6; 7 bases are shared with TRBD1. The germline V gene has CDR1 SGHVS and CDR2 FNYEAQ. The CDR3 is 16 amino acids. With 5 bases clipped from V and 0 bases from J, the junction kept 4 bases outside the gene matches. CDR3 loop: CASSKTGDSYNSPLHF. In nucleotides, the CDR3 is TGTGCCAGCAGCAAAACAGGGGACTCCTATAATTCACCCCTCCACTTT.

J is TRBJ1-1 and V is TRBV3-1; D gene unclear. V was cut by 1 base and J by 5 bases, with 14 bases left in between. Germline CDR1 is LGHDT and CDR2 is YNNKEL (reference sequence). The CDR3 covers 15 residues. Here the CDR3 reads CASSQGWVGITEAFF. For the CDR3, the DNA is TGTGCCAGCAGCCAAGGCTGGGTGGGCATAACTGAAGCTTTCTTT.

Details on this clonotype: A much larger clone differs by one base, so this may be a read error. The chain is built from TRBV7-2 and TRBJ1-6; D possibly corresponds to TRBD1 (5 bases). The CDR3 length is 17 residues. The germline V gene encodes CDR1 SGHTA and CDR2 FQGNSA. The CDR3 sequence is CASNLIAGTAPNSPLHF. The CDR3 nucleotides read TGTGCCAGCAACTTAATTGCCGGGACCGCTCCCAATTCACCCCTCCACTTT.

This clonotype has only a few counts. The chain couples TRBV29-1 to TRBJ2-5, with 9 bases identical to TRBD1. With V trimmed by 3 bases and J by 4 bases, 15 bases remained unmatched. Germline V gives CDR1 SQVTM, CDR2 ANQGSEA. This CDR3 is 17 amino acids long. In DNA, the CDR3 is TGCAGCGTTGACGCCAACAGGGGGCTTCCCCCGGGAGAGACCCAGTACTTC. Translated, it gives CSVDANRGLPPGETQYF.

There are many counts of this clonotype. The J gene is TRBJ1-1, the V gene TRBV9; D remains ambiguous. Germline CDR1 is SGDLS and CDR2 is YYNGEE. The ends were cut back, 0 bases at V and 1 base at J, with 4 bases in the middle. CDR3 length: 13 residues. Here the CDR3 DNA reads TGTGCCAGCAGCGTAGGTCCGAACACTGAAGCTTTCTTT. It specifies CASSVGPNTEAFF.

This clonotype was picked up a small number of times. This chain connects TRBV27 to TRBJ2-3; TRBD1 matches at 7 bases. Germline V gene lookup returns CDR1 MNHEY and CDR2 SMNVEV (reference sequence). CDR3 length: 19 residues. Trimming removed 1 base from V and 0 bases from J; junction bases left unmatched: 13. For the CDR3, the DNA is TGTGCCAGCAGTTTATACAACGACGCAAGGGGGCCTAGCACAGATACGCAGTATTTT. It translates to CASSLYNDARGPSTDTQYF.

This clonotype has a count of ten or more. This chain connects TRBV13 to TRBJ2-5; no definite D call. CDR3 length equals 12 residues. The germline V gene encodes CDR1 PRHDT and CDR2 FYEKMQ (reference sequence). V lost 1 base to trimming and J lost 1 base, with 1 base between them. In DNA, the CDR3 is TGTGCCAGCAGCTTAGCCCAAGAGACCCAGTACTTC. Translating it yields CASSLAQETQYF.

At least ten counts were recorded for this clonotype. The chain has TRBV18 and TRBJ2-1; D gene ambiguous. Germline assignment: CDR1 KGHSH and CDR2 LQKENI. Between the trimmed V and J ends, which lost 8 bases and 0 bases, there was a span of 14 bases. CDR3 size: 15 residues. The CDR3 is CASASRVDSYNEQFF. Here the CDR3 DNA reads TGTGCCAGCGCCAGCCGGGTTGACTCCTACAATGAGCAGTTCTTC.

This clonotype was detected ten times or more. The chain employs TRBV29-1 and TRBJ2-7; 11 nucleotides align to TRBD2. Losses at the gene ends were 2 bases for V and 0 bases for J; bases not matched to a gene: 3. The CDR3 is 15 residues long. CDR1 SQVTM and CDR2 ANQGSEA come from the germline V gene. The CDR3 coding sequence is TGCAGCGTTGAATCGACTAGCGGGAACTCCTACGAGCAGTACTTC. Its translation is CSVESTSGNSYEQYF.

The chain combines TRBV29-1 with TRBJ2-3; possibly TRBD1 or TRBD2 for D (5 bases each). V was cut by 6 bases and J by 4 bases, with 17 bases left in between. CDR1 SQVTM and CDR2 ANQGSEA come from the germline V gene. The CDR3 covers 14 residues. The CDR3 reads CSVPGTQMSDTQYF. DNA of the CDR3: TGCAGCGTCCCCGGGACGCAGATGTCAGATACGCAGTATTTT.

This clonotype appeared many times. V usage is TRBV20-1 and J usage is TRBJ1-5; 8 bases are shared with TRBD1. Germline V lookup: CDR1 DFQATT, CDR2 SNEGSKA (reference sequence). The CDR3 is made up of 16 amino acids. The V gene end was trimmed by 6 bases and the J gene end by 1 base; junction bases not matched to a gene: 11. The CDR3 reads CSAQGQASHSNQPQHF. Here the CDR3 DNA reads TGCAGTGCGCAGGGACAGGCGTCTCACAGCAATCAGCCCCAGCATTTT.

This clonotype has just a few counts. The CDR3 region has the DNA TGCGCCAGCAGTTTAACGAGGCGACAGGGCATCTATGGCTACACCTTC. This translates into CASSLTRRQGIYGYTF. The chain combines TRBV5-1 with TRBJ1-2; 7 nucleotides agree with TRBD1. The CDR3 has 16 amino acids. Per germline, CDR1 SGHRS and CDR2 YFSETQ. The ends lost 5 bases at V and 4 bases at J; junction bases unmatched: 14.

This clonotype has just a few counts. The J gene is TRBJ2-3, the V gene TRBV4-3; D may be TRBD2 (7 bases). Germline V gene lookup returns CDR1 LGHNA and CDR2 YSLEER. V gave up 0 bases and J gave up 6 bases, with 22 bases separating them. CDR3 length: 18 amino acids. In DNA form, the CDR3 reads TGCGCCAGCAGCCAAGATATCTCTAGCGGAGGGGGAGTGGATACGCAGTATTTT. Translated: CASSQDISSGGGVDTQYF.

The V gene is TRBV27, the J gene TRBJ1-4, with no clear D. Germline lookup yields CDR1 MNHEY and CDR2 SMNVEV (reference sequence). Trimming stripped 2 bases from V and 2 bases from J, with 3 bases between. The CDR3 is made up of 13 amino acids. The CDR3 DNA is TGTGCCAGCAGTTTAGGGACTAATGAAAAACTGTTTTTT. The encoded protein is CASSLGTNEKLFF.

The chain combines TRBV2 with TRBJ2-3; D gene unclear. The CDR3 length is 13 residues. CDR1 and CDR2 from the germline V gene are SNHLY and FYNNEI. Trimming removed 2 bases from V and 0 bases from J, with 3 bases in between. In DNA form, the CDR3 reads TGTGCCAGCAGTGAAACTAGCACAGATACGCAGTATTTT. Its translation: CASSETSTDTQYF.

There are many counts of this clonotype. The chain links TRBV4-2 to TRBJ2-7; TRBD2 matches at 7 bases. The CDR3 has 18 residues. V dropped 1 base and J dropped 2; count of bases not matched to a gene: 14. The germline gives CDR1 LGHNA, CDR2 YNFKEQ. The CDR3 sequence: CASSQAAMGAGPPYEQYF. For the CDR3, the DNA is TGTGCCAGCAGCCAAGCTGCGATGGGAGCGGGGCCCCCCTACGAGCAGTACTTC.

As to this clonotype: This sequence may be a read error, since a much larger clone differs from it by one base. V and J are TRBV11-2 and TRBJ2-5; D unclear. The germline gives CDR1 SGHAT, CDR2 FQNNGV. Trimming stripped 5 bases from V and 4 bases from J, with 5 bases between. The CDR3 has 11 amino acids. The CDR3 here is CASSTGETQYF. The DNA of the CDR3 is TGTGCCAGCAGCACCGGAGAGACCCAGTACTTC.

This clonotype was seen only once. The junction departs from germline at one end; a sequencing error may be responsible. The CDR3: CASSHYRGDSENTIYF. DNA for the CDR3: TGTGCCAGCAGCCACTACAGGGGCGACTCTGAAAACACCATATATTTT. This chain links TRBV14 with TRBJ1-3; 7 bases are shared with TRBD1. Germline assignment: CDR1 SGHDN and CDR2 FVKESK. This CDR3 has 16 amino acids. Full variable domain (outside the CDR3, taken from reference TRBV14 and TRBJ1-3): EAGVTQFPSHSVIEKGQTVTLRCDPISGHDNLYWYRRVMGKEIKFLLHFVKESKQDESGMPNNRFLAERTGGTYSTLKVQPAELEDSGVYFCASSHYRGDSENTIYFGEGSWLTVV.